This T cell receptor beta chain derives from a study of T-cell memory formation after mild COVID-19. Study-level points and caveats: Contracting clones from day 15 to 85 had balanced CD4/CD8; later expanders favoured CD4+. Researchers could not confirm that second-wave clones peaking on day 37 targeted SARS-CoV-2. Researchers found some responding clones in pre-infection memory, a sign that cross-reactive memory joined.

The table lists this clonotype with many counts. Its specificity is not known. TCRdb re-called the 5' RACE reads with MiXCR, one entry per CDR3 protein. The data show about 560,000 distinct CDR3 sequences, roughly 17% seen once. Sequenced sample: PBMCs or a T cell subset sorted from them (not recorded which). The sequence was collected from an adult woman who had mild COVID-19 (a few samples of this study predate the infection). Cell type and time point are not known.

The CDR3 reads CASSYSGPGISPQHF. In DNA, the CDR3 is TGTGCCAGCAGTTACTCCGGACCGGGAATCAGCCCCCAGCATTTT. The J gene is TRBJ1-5, the V gene TRBV6-5; D not resolved. This CDR3 is 15 amino acids long. V was shortened by 0 bases and J by 10 bases, with 16 bases between the two germline ends. Germline-derived CDR1 and CDR2 are MNHEY and SVGAGI.